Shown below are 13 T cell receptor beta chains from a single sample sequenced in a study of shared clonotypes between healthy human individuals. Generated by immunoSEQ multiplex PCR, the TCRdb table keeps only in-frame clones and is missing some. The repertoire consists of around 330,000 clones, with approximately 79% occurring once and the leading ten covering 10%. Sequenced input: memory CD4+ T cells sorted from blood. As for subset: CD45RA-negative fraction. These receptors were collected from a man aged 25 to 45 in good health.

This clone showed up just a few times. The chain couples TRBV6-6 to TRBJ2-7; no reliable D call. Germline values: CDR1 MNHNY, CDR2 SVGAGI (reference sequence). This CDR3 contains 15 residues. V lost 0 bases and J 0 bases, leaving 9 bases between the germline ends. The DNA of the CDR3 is TGTGCCAGCAGTTACTCCCGCGGAAGCTCCTACGAGCAGTACTTC. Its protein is CASSYSRGSSYEQYF.

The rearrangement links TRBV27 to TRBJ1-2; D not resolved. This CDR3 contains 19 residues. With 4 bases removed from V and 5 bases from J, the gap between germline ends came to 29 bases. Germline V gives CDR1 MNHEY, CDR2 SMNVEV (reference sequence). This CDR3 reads CASSSLSRTEIQLGYGYTF. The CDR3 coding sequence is TGTGCCAGCAGTTCCCTCAGCAGGACTGAAATTCAACTCGGATATGGCTACACCTTC.

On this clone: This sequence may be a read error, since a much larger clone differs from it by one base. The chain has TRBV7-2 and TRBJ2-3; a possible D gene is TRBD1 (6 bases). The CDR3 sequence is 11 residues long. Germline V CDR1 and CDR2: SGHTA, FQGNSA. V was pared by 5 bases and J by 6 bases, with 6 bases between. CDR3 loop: CASSQGDTQYF. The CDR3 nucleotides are TGTGCCAGCAGCCAGGGGGATACGCAGTATTTT.

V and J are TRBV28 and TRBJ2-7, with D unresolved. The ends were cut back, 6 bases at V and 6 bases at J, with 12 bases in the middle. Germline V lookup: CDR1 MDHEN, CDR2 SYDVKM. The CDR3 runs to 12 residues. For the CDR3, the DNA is TGTGCCAGCAGCTATAATTTCTTCGAGCAGTACTTC. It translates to CASSYNFFEQYF.

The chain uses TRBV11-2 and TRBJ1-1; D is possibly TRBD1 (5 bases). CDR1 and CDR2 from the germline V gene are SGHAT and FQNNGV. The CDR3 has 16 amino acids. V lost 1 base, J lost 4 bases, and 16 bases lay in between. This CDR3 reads CASSLAQAPGSTEAFF. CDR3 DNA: TGTGCCAGCAGCTTAGCCCAGGCCCCAGGGAGCACTGAAGCTTTCTTT.

CDR3 in amino acids: CSAGLAGVVGNEQFF. CDR3 coding DNA: TGCAGCGCTGGGCTAGCGGGAGTGGTGGGCAATGAGCAGTTCTTC. This chain connects TRBV29-1 to TRBJ2-1; 10 nucleotides align to TRBD2. This CDR3 is 15 amino acids long. V lost 7 bases, J lost 6 bases, and 12 bases stayed unmatched. Germline CDR1 reads SQVTM; CDR2 reads ANQGSEA.

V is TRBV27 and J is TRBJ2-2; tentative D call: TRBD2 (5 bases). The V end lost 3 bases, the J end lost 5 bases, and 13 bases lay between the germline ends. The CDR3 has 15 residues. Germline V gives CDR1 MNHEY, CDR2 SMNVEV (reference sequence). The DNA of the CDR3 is TGTGCCAGCAGTTTGGACTCCCTAATTACCGGGGAGCTGTTTTTT. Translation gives CASSLDSLITGELFF.

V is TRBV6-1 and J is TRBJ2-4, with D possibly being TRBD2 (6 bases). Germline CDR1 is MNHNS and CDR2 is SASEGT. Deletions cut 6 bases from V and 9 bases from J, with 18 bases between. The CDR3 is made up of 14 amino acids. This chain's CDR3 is CASSAIGSGGIQYF. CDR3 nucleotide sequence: TGTGCCAGCAGCGCCATCGGGAGTGGCGGCATTCAGTACTTC.

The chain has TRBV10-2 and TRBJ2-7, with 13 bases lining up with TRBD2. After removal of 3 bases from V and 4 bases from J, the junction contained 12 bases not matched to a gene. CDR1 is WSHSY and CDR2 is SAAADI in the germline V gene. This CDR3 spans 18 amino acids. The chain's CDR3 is CASSDPRTSGSSRYEQYF. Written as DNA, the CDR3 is TGCGCCAGCAGTGATCCACGGACTAGCGGGAGTAGTAGGTACGAGCAGTACTTC.

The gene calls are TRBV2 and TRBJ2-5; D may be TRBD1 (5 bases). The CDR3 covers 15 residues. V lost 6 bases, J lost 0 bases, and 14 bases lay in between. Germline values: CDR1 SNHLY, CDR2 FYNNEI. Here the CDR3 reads CASRAIGAYQETQYF. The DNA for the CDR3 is TGTGCCAGCAGGGCCATTGGGGCCTACCAAGAGACCCAGTACTTC. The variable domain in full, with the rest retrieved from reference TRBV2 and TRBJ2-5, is EPEVTQTPSHQVTQMGQEVILRCVPISNHLYFYWYRQILGQKVEFLVSFYNNEISEKSEIFDDQFSVERPDGSNFTLKIRSTKLEDSAMYFCASRAIGAYQETQYFGPGTRLLVL.

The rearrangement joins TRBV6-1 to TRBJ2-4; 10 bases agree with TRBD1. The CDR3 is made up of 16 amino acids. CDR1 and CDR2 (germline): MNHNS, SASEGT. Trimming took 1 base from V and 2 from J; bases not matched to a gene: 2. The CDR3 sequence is CASSEGQGATKNIQYF. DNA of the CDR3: TGTGCCAGCAGTGAAGGACAGGGGGCAACCAAAAACATTCAGTACTTC.

CDR3 loop: CASDLGEQTNTDTQYF. Written as DNA, the CDR3 is TGTGCCTCCGACCTCGGGGAGCAGACCAACACAGATACGCAGTATTTT. The V gene is TRBV2, the J gene TRBJ2-3; D perhaps matches TRBD2 (5 bases). The CDR3 is 16 residues long. Trimming took off 11 bases at V and 2 bases at J, with 23 bases between the two ends. Germline V gives CDR1 SNHLY, CDR2 FYNNEI.

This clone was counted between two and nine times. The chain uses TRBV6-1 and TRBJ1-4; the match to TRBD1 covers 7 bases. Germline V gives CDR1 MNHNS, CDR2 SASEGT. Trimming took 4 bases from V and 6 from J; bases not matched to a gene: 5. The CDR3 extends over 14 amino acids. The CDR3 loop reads CASSVGDRDEKLFF. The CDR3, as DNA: TGTGCCAGCAGTGTGGGGGACAGAGATGAAAAACTGTTTTTT.